These 27 T cell receptor beta chains share one sample of origin, sequenced in a study of cytomegalovirus exposure and HLA in healthy donors. The PCR used 60 Vbeta and 13 Jbeta primers. TCRdb's copy holds only in-frame clones and misses some; the assay was immunoSEQ multiplex PCR. The data contain some 110,000 clones, roughly 73% of them singletons. The sample taken for sequencing was PBMCs. The receptor set was obtained from a young woman in good health and CMV-seronegative.

This clone was counted a few times. The chain has TRBV4-3 and TRBJ1-3; D call uncertain. V dropped 0 bases and J dropped 0 bases, with 6 bases sitting between them. The germline V gene encodes CDR1 LGHNA and CDR2 YSLEER. The CDR3 sequence is 15 residues long. CDR3 nucleotide sequence: TGCGCCAGCAGCCAAGACGGGAGCTCTGGAAACACCATATATTTT. This gives the protein CASSQDGSSGNTIYF.

This sequence joins TRBV15 and TRBJ2-2; 8 bases fit TRBD1. This CDR3 spans 15 amino acids. After removal of 6 bases from V and 9 bases from J, the junction contained 12 bases not matched to a gene. Per germline, CDR1 LNHNV and CDR2 YYDKDF (reference sequence). This CDR3 is CATSIDRGPSRELFF. In DNA form, the CDR3 reads TGTGCCACCAGTATAGACAGGGGACCGAGCCGGGAGCTGTTTTTT.

The chain joins TRBV7-9 to TRBJ1-4; D ambiguous. V was shortened by 5 bases and J by 11 bases, with 15 bases between the two germline ends. This CDR3 spans 13 amino acids. The germline V gene encodes CDR1 SEHNR and CDR2 FQNEAQ (reference sequence). The CDR3 region has the DNA TGTGCCAGCAGCCCGAAGACGGGAGGGAAACTGTTTTTT. This sequence encodes CASSPKTGGKLFF.

The chain combines TRBV6-5 with TRBJ1-5, with 7 bases that match TRBD1. V lost 4 bases, J lost 3 bases, and 3 bases stayed unmatched. CDR1 MNHEY and CDR2 SVGAGI come from the germline V gene. The CDR3 length is 14 residues. CDR3 sequence reads: CASSSGQYNQPQHF. The DNA of the CDR3 is TGTGCCAGCAGTTCGGGACAGTACAATCAGCCCCAGCATTTT.

In DNA, the CDR3 is TGTGCTAGTGGTTTGGCCTCTACCAGTGACATGGACACTGAAGCTTTCTTT. This codes for CASGLASTSDMDTEAFF. The genes are TRBV12-5 and TRBJ1-1; no clear D. Germline-derived CDR1 and CDR2 are LGHNT and FRNRAP. This CDR3 has 17 residues. V shed 1 base and J shed 3 bases, with 18 bases lying between them.

Note on this clone: The same CDR3 also results from other DNA sequences found in this sample. This chain joins TRBV5-1 and TRBJ2-1, with a tentative D call TRBD1 (5 bases). V lost 4 bases and J lost 1, with 9 bases in between. Looked up from germline, CDR1 is SGHRS and CDR2 is YFSETQ. This CDR3 spans 14 amino acids. The CDR3 nucleotides read TGCGCCAGCAGCCCAGGGCAGTCCTACAATGAGCAGTTCTTC. It translates to CASSPGQSYNEQFF.

This clone was seen a handful of times. The V call is TRBV15, the J call TRBJ1-5; no firm D call. V was clipped by 4 bases and J by 4 bases, with 14 bases between them. The CDR3 is made up of 15 amino acids. The germline gives CDR1 LNHNV, CDR2 YYDKDF (reference sequence). In DNA, the CDR3 is TGTGCCACCAGCACCCGCCTACCTTTAAATCAGCCCCAGCATTTT. Translating gives CATSTRLPLNQPQHF.

The rearrangement uses TRBV7-8 and TRBJ2-3; 13 bases line up with TRBD2. In germline, CDR1 is SGHVS, CDR2 FQNEAQ. This CDR3 has 16 residues. Losses at the gene ends were 6 bases for V and 3 bases for J; bases not matched to a gene: 6. CDR3 region: CASSSLAGGGTDTQYF. Written as DNA, the CDR3 is TGTGCCAGCAGTTCACTAGCGGGAGGGGGTACAGATACGCAGTATTTT.

The CDR3 spells CASSEVRLVFPTNEKLFF. DNA of the CDR3: TGTGCCAGCAGTGAAGTTCGGTTAGTTTTTCCAACTAATGAAAAACTGTTTTTT. The chain has TRBV6-1 and TRBJ1-4; D unclear. CDR3 length: 18 residues. V was cut by 1 base and J by 0 bases, with 15 bases left in between. Germline V CDR1 and CDR2: MNHNS, SASEGT.

This rearrangement joins TRBV7-9 to TRBJ1-2; weak D call: TRBD1 (6 bases). The germline CDR1 and CDR2 sequences are SEHNR and FQNEAQ (reference sequence). V was trimmed by 5 bases and J by 4 bases, leaving 11 bases between them. CDR3 length equals 13 residues. Here the CDR3 reads CASSVDRSYGYTF. DNA for the CDR3: TGTGCCAGCAGCGTGGACAGATCCTATGGCTACACCTTC.

This clone was recorded a few times. The chain joins TRBV5-1 to TRBJ1-2, with 9 bases lining up with TRBD1. J was trimmed by 6 bases and V by 2 bases; bases with no gene match: 14. The CDR3 consists of 17 residues. Germline assignment: CDR1 SGHRS and CDR2 YFSETQ. The CDR3 bases are TGCGCCAGCAGCTTCTCCCCTCGTACCGACAGGGGGGATGGCTACACCTTC. This sequence encodes CASSFSPRTDRGDGYTF.

In this sample, this clone turned up once. Other DNA sequences in this sample translate to the same CDR3. The chain combines TRBV2 with TRBJ2-7; TRBD1 aligns across 8 bases. V lost 3 bases to trimming and J lost 7 bases; unmatched junction nucleotides: 5. Germline V gives CDR1 SNHLY, CDR2 FYNNEI. CDR3 length: 13 residues. CDR3 nucleotides: TGTGCCAGCAGTGACCAGACAGGGGTTGAGCAGTACTTC. Protein: CASSDQTGVEQYF.

The genes are TRBV5-1 and TRBJ1-3; TRBD1 agrees at 7 bases. Germline-derived CDR1 and CDR2 are SGHRS and YFSETQ. The trim removed 0 bases at V and 4 bases at J, leaving 4 bases unmatched. The CDR3 runs to 15 residues. The CDR3 DNA reads TGCGCCAGCAGCTTGGCAACAGGGGCGGGAAACACCATATATTTT. It encodes CASSLATGAGNTIYF. Complete variable domain (other parts from reference TRBV5-1 and TRBJ1-3): KAGVTQTPRYLIKTRGQQVTLSCSPISGHRSVSWYQQTPGQGLQFLFEYFSETQRNKGNFPGRFSGRQFSNSRSEMNVSTLELGDSALYLCASSLATGAGNTIYFGEGSWLTVV.

The V call is TRBV19, the J call TRBJ1-3, with 8 bases fitting TRBD1. The germline V gene encodes CDR1 LNHDA and CDR2 SQIVND (reference sequence). V lost 5 bases to trimming and J lost 4 bases; unmatched junction nucleotides: 10. This CDR3 has 16 residues. The DNA for the CDR3 is TGTGCCAGTAGTCCGGGCCAGGGGGCTGCCGGAAACACCATATATTTT. Translation: CASSPGQGAAGNTIYF.

The chain is built from TRBV7-9 and TRBJ1-2; no clear D. The CDR3 loop spans 15 amino acids. Germline-derived CDR1 and CDR2 are SEHNR and FQNEAQ (reference sequence). Between the trimmed V and J ends, which lost 1 base and 3 bases, there was a span of 12 bases. The DNA for the CDR3 is TGTGCCAGCAGCTTAGAGCCATCACCCCACTATGGCTACACCTTC. It codes for CASSLEPSPHYGYTF.

This clone occurred many times. The genes are TRBV7-9 and TRBJ1-2, with 10 nucleotides matching TRBD1. CDR3 size: 12 residues. V lost 6 bases and J lost 9; bases outside the gene matches: 4. CDR1 SEHNR and CDR2 FQNEAQ come from the germline V gene (reference sequence). Written as DNA, the CDR3 is TGTGCCAGCAGAGGACAGGGGGAGAGCTACACCTTC. Translating it yields CASRGQGESYTF. The entire variable domain, with the rest obtained from reference TRBV7-9 and TRBJ1-2, is as follows: DTGVSQNPRHKITKRGQNVTFRCDPISEHNRLYWYRQTLGQGPEFLTYFQNEAQLEKSRLLSDRFSAERPKGSFSTLEIQRTEQGDSAMYLCASRGQGESYTFGSGTRLTVV.

This chain links TRBV6-5 with TRBJ1-4, with a possible D match to TRBD1 (6 bases). The CDR3 totals 14 residues. Germline loops: CDR1 MNHEY, CDR2 SVGAGI. The V end lost 2 bases, the J end lost 8 bases, and 12 bases lay between the germline ends. CDR3 in amino acids: CASSYGQRWEKLFF. CDR3 nucleotides: TGTGCCAGCAGTTACGGACAGAGATGGGAAAAACTGTTTTTT.

V usage is TRBV7-9 and J usage is TRBJ2-1; a possible D gene is TRBD2 (7 bases). CDR1 is SEHNR and CDR2 is FQNEAQ in the germline V gene (reference sequence). Trimming pared 6 bases from V and 0 bases from J, leaving 15 bases between. This CDR3 has 16 residues. The CDR3: CASSGPGGSSYNEQFF. As DNA, the CDR3 is TGTGCCAGCAGTGGACCGGGGGGCAGCTCCTACAATGAGCAGTTCTTC.

V is TRBV4-3 and J is TRBJ1-6; 8 bases line up with TRBD1. Germline V gene data show CDR1 as LGHNA and CDR2 as YSLEER. The CDR3 loop spans 16 amino acids. The V and J ends lost 0 bases and 7 bases, in that order; junction bases with no gene match: 5. DNA of the CDR3: TGCGCCAGCAGCCAAGAAAGGACAGGGACGAATTCACCCCTCCACTTT. It specifies CASSQERTGTNSPLHF.

The V and J genes are TRBV4-1 and TRBJ1-1; 8 bases agree with TRBD1. Germline CDR1 is MGHRA and CDR2 is YSYEKL. V shed 1 base and J 0 bases; nucleotides not matched to a gene: 4. The CDR3 contains 16 residues. CDR3 sequence reads: CASSQGPGQVNTEAFF. DNA of the CDR3: TGCGCCAGCAGCCAAGGTCCGGGACAGGTGAACACTGAAGCTTTCTTT.

In this sample, this clone turned up a few times. The V gene is TRBV19, the J gene TRBJ1-1; D gene unclear. V was pared by 5 bases and J by 1 base, with 8 bases between. Germline V gene data show CDR1 as LNHDA and CDR2 as SQIVND (reference sequence). The CDR3 is 13 amino acids. Here the CDR3 DNA reads TGTGCCAGTAGTTTGGCGGGGAACACTGAAGCTTTCTTT. Its protein product is CASSLAGNTEAFF.

V usage is TRBV6-1 and J usage is TRBJ2-3, with 8 positions matching TRBD2. Germline V CDR1 and CDR2: MNHNS, SASEGT. This CDR3 is built from 14 residues. The V segment lost 8 bases and the J segment 0 bases; nucleotides outside the gene matches: 4. The CDR3 loop is CASSGGASTDTQYF. CDR3 DNA: TGTGCCAGCTCGGGGGGGGCGAGCACAGATACGCAGTATTTT.

The chain has TRBV4-3 and TRBJ2-6; D may be TRBD2 (6 bases). The germline V gene encodes CDR1 LGHNA and CDR2 YSLEER. The CDR3 totals 16 residues. The V gene lost 0 bases and the J gene lost 4 bases, with 10 bases spanning the gap. This CDR3 is CASSQDVGRGANVLTF. The DNA of the CDR3 is TGCGCCAGCAGCCAAGACGTAGGGAGGGGGGCCAACGTCCTGACTTTC.

The chain carries TRBV5-1 and TRBJ2-5; unclear D gene. The V gene lost 0 bases and the J gene lost 9 bases, with 12 bases spanning the gap. Germline CDR1 is SGHRS and CDR2 is YFSETQ. The CDR3 spans 13 residues. The CDR3, as DNA: TGCGCCAGCAGCTTGGGAGAACCCCAGGCCCAGTACTTC. The encoded protein is CASSLGEPQAQYF.

This chain uses TRBV10-3 with TRBJ1-1, with 8 bases aligning to TRBD1. In germline, CDR1 is ENHRY, CDR2 SYGVKD. This CDR3 is built from 14 residues. V dropped 3 bases and J dropped 11; count of bases not matched to a gene: 11. The CDR3 loop is CAISEGSGGARAFF. In DNA, the CDR3 is TGTGCCATCAGTGAAGGTTCAGGGGGCGCAAGGGCTTTCTTT.

This chain joins TRBV13 and TRBJ2-7, with 10 bases that match TRBD1. The CDR3 runs 16 residues. Germline CDR1 and CDR2: PRHDT and FYEKMQ (reference sequence). V shed 3 bases and J 2 bases; nucleotides not matched to a gene: 7. This CDR3 is CASSFHGQGVPYEQYF. For the CDR3, the DNA is TGTGCCAGCAGCTTCCATGGACAGGGGGTCCCCTACGAGCAGTACTTC.

The CDR3 reads CASSEQMREFTDTQYF. The CDR3 DNA sequence: TGTGCCAGCAGTGAACAGATGCGGGAGTTCACAGATACGCAGTATTTT. This chain links TRBV6-1 with TRBJ2-3; 7 bases agree with TRBD2. J lost 2 bases, V lost 2 bases, and 7 bases had no gene match. CDR1 is MNHNS and CDR2 is SASEGT in the germline V gene. The CDR3 runs to 16 residues.